This T cell receptor (beta chain) was sequenced for a study of shared clonotypes between healthy human individuals. Worth noting for this clone: Its antigen is as yet unknown.

The naive CD8 population came from CD45RO-negative cells selected for CCR7, without terminally differentiated effector memory CD45RA+ cells. Assay execution proceeded at the deep level. The protocol was immunoSEQ multiplex PCR, while the TCRdb copy is restricted to in-frame clones and leaves out a portion. The table has around 1,900,000 clones, just over 90% seen once. Overall study results and limits: Relative to clonotypes present in all four donors, those not shared had lower generation probabilities. Around 5% of naive CD4 clonotypes were shared across four donors.

V was cut by 0 bases and J by 5 bases, with 11 bases left in between. Germline CDR1 is SGDLS and CDR2 is YYNGEE. CDR3 length: 15 residues. Sequenced: naive CD8+ T cells from PBMCs. The chain employs TRBV9 and TRBJ2-2, with D perhaps being TRBD1 or TRBD2 (6 bases each). This receptor was identified in a man aged 18 to 29 in good health. Some clones in this sample may be carry-over from other donors' samples. CDR3 nucleotides: TGTGCCAGCAGCGTAGGAGGGGGGTTTACCGGGGAGCTGTTTTTT. This sequence encodes CASSVGGGFTGELFF.